The T cell receptor (beta chain) described here comes from a study of cytomegalovirus exposure and HLA in healthy donors. Findings and limits, study-wide: The study put 150 to 200 TCR beta chains on its list as cytomegalovirus-associated. In an earlier analysis, most TCR beta V segments were productive about 87% or about 30% of the time.

The germline V gene has CDR1 MNHEY and CDR2 SVGAGI. The V and J ends lost 5 bases and 0 bases, in that order; junction bases with no gene match: 3. The CDR3 spans 14 residues. A remark on this clone: Its antigen remains unidentified.

The PCR made use of 60 Vbeta and 13 Jbeta primers. Measured with immunoSEQ multiplex PCR; TCRdb has only the in-frame clones, and not every one. Altogether just over 150,000 clones are present, 80% to 90% being singletons, with the ten largest covering about 2.3%. This clonotype originated in a young woman in good health and CMV-seronegative. The genes are TRBV6-5 and TRBJ2-7; 8 bases match TRBD2. Specimen: PBMCs. DNA of the CDR3: TGTGCCAGCAGTCCCGGGACTAGCTCCTACGAGCAGTACTTC. As protein: CASSPGTSSYEQYF.